This T cell receptor beta chain was sequenced for a study of blood T cell repertoires in COVID-19. Whole-study context: Whether acute or convalescent, the COVID-19 samples came from the United States, Italy and Spain. Sources were T cells, B-cell-depleted T cells, or PBMCs; the material itself was cDNA or gDNA.

After removal of 5 bases from V and 7 bases from J, the junction contained 9 bases not matched to a gene. This CDR3 contains 14 residues. The germline gives CDR1 ENHRY, CDR2 SYGVKD. Data came from immunoSEQ multiplex PCR; TCRdb stores just in-frame clones and leaves some out. The table lists approximately 670,000 clones, about nine tenths of them singletons. Material: peripheral blood. This receptor was identified in a woman under 30 with acute or convalescent COVID-19. The V and J genes are TRBV10-3 and TRBJ2-7; 9 nucleotides agree with TRBD1. CDR3 sequence reads: CAISYSDRGLEQYF. CDR3 DNA: TGTGCCATCAGTTACTCGGACAGGGGCCTGGAGCAGTACTTC.